The present entry profiles one T cell receptor beta chain with its context. Antigen specificity is unknown. The data were taken from a study of OX40 agonist ivuxolimab in advanced cancers. Study overall: Each patient was given ivuxolimab into a vein every 2 weeks, at 0.01 to 10 mg/kg. Findings of the study overall: At doses 0.1 to 3.0 mg/kg, CD4+ and CD8+ clones expanded. In CD8+ T cells, expanded clones were on average more numerous than in CD4+.

The V and J ends lost 10 bases and 2 bases respectively, with 21 bases between them. The germline V gene has CDR1 MNHEY and CDR2 SMNVEV (reference sequence). This CDR3 is built from 16 residues. TCRdb keeps only in-frame clones here, not all; method: immunoSEQ multiplex PCR. This table holds 13,000 or so clones, 80% found once. The receptor was derived from an adult with an advanced solid tumor such as melanoma, head and neck, liver or kidney cancer. This material consisted of CD4+ or CD8+ T cells sorted from blood, taken in a trial of the OX40 agonist ivuxolimab. The rearrangement links TRBV27 to TRBJ1-5; D is perhaps TRBD1 (5 bases). The CDR3 DNA is TGTGCCATCGGCCAATCCAGCGACAGCGGCAATCAGCCCCAGCATTTT. Translating gives CAIGQSSDSGNQPQHF.